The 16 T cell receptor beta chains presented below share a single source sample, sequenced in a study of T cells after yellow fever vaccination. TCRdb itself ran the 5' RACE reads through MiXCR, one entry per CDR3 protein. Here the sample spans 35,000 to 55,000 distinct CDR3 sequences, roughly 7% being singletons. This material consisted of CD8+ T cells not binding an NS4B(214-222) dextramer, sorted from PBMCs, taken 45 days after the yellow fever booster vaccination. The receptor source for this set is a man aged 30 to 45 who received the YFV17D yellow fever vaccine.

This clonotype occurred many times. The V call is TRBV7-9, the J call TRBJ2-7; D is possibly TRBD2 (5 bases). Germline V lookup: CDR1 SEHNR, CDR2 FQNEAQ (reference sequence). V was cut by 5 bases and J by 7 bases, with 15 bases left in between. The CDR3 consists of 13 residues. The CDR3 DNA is TGTGCCAGCAGCCCACCCCGGACTTGGGAGCAGTACTTC. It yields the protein CASSPPRTWEQYF.

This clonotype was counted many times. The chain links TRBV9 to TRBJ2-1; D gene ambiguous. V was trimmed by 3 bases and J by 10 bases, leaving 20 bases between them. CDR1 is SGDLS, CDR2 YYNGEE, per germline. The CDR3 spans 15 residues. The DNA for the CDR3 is TGTGCCAGCAGCGGAAGGACCAGGAAGGCGGACGAGCAGTTCTTC. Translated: CASSGRTRKADEQFF.

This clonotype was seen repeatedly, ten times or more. This CDR3 reads CASSQLRDVSYNEQFF. In DNA, the CDR3 is TGCGCCAGCAGCCAACTCCGGGACGTCTCCTACAATGAGCAGTTCTTC. The V gene is TRBV4-3, the J gene TRBJ2-1; either TRBD1 or TRBD2 may supply D (5 bases each). Germline V lookup: CDR1 LGHNA, CDR2 YSLEER. The ends were cut back, 2 bases at V and 0 bases at J, with 11 bases in the middle. This CDR3 has 16 residues.

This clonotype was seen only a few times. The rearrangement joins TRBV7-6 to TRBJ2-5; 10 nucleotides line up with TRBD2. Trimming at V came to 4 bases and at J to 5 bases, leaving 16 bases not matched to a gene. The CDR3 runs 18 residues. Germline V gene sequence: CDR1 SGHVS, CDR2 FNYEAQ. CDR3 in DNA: TGTGCCAGCAGCTACGAGGCTAGCGGGAGCCCAGTTCGGGAGACCCAGTACTTC. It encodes CASSYEASGSPVRETQYF.

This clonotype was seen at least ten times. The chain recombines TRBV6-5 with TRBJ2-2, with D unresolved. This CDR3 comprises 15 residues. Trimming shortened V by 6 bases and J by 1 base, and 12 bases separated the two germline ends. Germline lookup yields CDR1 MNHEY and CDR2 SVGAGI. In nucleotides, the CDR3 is TGTGCCAGCAGGGCCGCCCGACAGAACACCGGGGAGCTGTTTTTT. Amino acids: CASRAARQNTGELFF.

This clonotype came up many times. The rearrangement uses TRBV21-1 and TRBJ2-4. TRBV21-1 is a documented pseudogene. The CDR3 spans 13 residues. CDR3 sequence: CARVRLAKNIQYF. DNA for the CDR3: TGTGCCAGAGTCAGGTTAGCCAAAAACATTCAGTACTTC.

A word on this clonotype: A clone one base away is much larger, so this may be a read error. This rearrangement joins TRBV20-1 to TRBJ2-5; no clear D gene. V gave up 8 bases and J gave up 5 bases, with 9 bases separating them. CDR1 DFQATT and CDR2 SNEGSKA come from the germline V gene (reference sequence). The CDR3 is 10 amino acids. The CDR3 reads CSIPVETQYF. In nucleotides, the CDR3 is TGCAGTATCCCGGTGGAGACCCAGTACTTC.

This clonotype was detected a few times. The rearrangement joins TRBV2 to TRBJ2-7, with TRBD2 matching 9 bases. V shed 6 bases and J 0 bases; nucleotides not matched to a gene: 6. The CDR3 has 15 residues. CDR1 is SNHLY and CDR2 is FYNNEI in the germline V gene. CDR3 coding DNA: TGTGCCAGCAGGTGGGCTAGCGGGGCCTCCTACGAGCAGTACTTC. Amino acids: CASRWASGASYEQYF.

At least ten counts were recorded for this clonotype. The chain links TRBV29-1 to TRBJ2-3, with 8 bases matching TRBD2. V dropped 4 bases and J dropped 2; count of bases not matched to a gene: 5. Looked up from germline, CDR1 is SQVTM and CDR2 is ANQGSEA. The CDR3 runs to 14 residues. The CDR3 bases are TGCAGCGTTGTACTAGCGGACAACACAGATACGCAGTATTTT. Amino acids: CSVVLADNTDTQYF.

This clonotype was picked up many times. The CDR3 nucleotides are TGTGCCAGCAGTTACCGGAGAGTCGCCCCCCAGTATTTT. The encoded protein is CASSYRRVAPQYF. The chain is built from TRBV6-5 and TRBJ2-3; D is unclear. The germline gives CDR1 MNHEY, CDR2 SVGAGI. This CDR3 is built from 13 residues. V was pared by 2 bases and J by 12 bases, with 15 bases between.

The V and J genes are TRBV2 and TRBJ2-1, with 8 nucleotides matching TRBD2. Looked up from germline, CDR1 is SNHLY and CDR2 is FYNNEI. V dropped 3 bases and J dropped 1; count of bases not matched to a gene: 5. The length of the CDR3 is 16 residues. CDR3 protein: CASSERLAPSYNEQFF. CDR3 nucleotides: TGTGCCAGCAGTGAGAGACTAGCGCCTTCCTACAATGAGCAGTTCTTC.

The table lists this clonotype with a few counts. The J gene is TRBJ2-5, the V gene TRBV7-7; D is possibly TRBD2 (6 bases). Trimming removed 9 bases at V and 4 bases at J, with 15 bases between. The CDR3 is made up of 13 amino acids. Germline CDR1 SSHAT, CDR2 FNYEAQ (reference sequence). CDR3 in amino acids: CARSIGGLETQYF. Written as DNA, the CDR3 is TGTGCCAGAAGCATCGGAGGGCTAGAGACCCAGTACTTC.

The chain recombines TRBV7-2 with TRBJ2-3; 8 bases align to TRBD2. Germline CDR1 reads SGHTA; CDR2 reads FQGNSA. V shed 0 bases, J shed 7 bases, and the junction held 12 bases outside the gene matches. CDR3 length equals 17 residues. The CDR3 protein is CASSLARTGGPRNTQYF. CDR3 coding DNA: TGTGCCAGCAGCTTAGCCCGGACGGGAGGGCCTAGGAATACGCAGTATTTT. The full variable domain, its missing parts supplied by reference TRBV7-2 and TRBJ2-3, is GAGVSQSPSNKVTEKGKDVELRCDPISGHTALYWYRQSLGQGLEFLIYFQGNSAPDKSGLPSDRFSAERTGGSVSTLTIQRTQQEDSAVYLCASSLARTGGPRNTQYFGPGTRLTVL.

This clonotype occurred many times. The CDR3 DNA is TGTGCCACCAGCAAATGGGGAGAGAGTGAAGCTTTCTTT. This encodes CATSKWGESEAFF. V gene TRBV15 combines with J gene TRBJ1-1; the D is unclear. V lost 4 bases and J lost 7, with 13 bases in between. Per germline, CDR1 LNHNV and CDR2 YYDKDF (reference sequence). The CDR3 consists of 13 residues.

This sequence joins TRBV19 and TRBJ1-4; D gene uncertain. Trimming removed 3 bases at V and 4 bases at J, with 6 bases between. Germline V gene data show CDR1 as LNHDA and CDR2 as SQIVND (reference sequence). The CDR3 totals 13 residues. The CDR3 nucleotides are TGTGCCAGTAGTATTTGGCTTAATGAAAAACTGTTTTTT. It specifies CASSIWLNEKLFF.

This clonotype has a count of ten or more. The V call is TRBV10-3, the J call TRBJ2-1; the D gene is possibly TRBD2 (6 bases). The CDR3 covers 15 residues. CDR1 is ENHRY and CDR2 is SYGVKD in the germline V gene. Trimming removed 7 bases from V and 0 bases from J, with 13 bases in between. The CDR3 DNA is TGTGCCATCAAATCTAGCGCGAGCTCCTACAATGAGCAGTTCTTC. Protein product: CAIKSSASSYNEQFF.